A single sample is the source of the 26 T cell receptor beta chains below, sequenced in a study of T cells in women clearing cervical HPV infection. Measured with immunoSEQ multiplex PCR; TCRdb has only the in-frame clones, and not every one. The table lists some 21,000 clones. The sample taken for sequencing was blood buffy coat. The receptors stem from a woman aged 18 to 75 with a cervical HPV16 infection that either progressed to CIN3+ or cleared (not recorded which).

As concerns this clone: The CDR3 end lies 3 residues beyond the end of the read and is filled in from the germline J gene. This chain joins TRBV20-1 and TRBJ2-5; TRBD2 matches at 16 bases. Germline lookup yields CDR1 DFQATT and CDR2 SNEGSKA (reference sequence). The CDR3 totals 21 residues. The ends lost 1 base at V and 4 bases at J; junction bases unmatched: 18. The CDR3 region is CSARAEWGLAGGLGTAETQYF. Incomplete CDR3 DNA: TGCAGTGCTAGAGCTGAATGGGGACTAGCGGGAGGGCTAGGGACCGCAGAGACC.

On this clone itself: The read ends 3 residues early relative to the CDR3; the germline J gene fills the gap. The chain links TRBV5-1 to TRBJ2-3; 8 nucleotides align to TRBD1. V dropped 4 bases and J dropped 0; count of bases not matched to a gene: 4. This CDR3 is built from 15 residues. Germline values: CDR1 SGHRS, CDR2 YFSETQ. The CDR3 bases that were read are TGCGCCAGCAGCCTAAGGACAGGGAGCACAGATACG. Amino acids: CASSLRTGSTDT. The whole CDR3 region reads CASSLRTGSTDTQYF.

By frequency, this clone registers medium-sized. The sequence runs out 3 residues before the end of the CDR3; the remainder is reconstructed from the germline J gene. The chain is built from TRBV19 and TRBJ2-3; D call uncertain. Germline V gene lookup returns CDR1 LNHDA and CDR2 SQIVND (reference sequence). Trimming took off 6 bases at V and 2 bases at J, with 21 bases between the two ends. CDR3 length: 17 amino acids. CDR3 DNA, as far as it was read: TGTGCCAGTAGCAAAAGGGTTCAAGGGTATCTCACAGATACG. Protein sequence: CASSKRVQGYLTDT. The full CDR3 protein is CASSKRVQGYLTDTQYF.

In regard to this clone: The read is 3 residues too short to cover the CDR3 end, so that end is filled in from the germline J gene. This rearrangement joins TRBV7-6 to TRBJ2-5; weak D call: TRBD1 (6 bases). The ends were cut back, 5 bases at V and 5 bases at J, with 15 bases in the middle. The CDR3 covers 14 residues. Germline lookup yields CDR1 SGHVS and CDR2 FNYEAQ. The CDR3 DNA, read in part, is TGTGCCAGCAGCGGTCACAGGGAAGTTGAGACC. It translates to CASSGHREVET. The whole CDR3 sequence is CASSGHREVETQYF. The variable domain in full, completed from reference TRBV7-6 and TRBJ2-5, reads GAGVSQSPRYKVTKRGQDVALRCDPISGHVSLYWYRQALGQGPEFLTYFNYEAQQDKSGLPNDRFSAERPEGSISTLTIQRTEQRDSAMYRCASSGHREVETQYFGPGTRLLVL.

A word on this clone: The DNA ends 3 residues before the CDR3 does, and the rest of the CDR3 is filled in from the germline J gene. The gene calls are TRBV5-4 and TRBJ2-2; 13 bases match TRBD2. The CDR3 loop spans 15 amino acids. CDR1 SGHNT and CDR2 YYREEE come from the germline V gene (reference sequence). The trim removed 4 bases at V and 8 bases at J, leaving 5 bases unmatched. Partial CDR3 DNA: TGTGCCAGCAGCCCCGGACTAGCGGGAGCGGGGGAG. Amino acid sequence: CASSPGLAGAGE. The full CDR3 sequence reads CASSPGLAGAGELFF.

CDR3 sequence: CASSVTGTPISYEQYF. The part of the CDR3 DNA that was read is TGTGCCAGCAGTGTAACCGGGACTCCCATTTCCTACGAG. V and J are TRBV6-1 and TRBJ2-7; D is perhaps TRBD2 (6 bases). Read sequence stops 3 residues before the CDR3 end, and the germline J gene provides the missing end. With 4 bases removed from V and 1 base from J, the gap between germline ends came to 17 bases. CDR1 and CDR2 (germline): MNHNS, SASEGT. The CDR3 runs 16 residues.

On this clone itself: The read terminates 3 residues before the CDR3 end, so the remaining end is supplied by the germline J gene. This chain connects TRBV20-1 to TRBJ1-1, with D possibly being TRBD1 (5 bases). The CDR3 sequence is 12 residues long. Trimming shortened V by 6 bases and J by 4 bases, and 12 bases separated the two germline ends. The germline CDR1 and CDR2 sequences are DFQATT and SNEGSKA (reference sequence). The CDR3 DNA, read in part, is TGCAGTGCCAGGCCCGGGGGCACTGAA. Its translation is CSARPGGTE. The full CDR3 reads CSARPGGTEAFF.

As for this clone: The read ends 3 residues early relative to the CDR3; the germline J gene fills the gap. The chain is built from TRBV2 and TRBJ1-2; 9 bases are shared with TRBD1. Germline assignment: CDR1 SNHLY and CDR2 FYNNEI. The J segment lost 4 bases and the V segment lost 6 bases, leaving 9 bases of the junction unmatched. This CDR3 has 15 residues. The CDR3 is CASRTGGTGGYGYTF. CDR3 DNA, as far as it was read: TGTGCCAGCAGAACAGGGGGCACGGGGGGCTATGGC.

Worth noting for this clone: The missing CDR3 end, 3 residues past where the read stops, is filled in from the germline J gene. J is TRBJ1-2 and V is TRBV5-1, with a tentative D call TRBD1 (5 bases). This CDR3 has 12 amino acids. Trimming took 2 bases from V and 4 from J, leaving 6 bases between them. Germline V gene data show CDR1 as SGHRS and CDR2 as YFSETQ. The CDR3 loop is CASSFRGYGYTF. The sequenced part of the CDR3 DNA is TGCGCCAGCAGCTTTAGGGGCTATGGC. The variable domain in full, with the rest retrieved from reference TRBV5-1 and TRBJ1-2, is KAGVTQTPRYLIKTRGQQVTLSCSPISGHRSVSWYQQTPGQGLQFLFEYFSETQRNKGNFPGRFSGRQFSNSRSEMNVSTLELGDSALYLCASSFRGYGYTFGSGTRLTVV.

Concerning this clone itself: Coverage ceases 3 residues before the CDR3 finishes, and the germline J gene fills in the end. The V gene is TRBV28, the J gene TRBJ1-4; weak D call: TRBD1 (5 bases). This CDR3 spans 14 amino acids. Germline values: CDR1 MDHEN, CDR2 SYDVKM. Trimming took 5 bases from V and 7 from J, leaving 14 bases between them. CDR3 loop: CASSPEGRGEKLFF. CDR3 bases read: TGTGCCAGCAGTCCCGAGGGGAGGGGTGAAAAA. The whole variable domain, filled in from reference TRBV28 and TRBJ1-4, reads DVKVTQSSRYLVKRTGEKVFLECVQDMDHENMFWYRQDPGLGLRLIYFSYDVKMKEKGDIPEGYSVSREKKERFSLILESASTNQTSMYLCASSPEGRGEKLFFGSGTQLSVL.

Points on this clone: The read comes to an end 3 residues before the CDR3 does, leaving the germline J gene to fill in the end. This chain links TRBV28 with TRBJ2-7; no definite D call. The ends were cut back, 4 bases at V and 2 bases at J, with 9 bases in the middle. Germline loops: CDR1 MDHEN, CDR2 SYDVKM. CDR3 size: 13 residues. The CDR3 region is CASSWSGAYEQYF. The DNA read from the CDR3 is TGTGCCAGCAGTTGGTCAGGCGCCTACGAG.

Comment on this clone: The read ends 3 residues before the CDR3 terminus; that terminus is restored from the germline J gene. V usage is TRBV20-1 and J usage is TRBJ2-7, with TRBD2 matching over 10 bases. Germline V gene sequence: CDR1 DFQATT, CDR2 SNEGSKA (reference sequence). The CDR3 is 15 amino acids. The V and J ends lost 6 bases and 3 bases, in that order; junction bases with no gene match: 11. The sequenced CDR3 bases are TGCAGTGCGAGATCGGCTAGCGGGAGCTACTACGAG. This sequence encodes CSARSASGSYYE. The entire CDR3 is CSARSASGSYYEQYF.

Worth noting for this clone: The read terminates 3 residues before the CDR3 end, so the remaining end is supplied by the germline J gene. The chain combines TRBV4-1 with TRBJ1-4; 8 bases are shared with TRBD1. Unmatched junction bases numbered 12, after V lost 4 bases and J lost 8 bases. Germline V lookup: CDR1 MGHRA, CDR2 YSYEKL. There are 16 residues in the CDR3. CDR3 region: CASSRTAQGVREKLFF. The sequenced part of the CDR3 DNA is TGCGCCAGCAGCCGGACCGCACAGGGGGTTCGGGAAAAA.

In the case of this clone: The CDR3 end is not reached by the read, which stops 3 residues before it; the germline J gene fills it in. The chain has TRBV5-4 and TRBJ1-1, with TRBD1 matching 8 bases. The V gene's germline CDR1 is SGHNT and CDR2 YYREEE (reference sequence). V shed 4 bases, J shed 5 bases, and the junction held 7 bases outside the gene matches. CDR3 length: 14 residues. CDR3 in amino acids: CASSRTQGGTEAFF. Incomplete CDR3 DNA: TGTGCCAGCAGCAGGACACAGGGGGGTACTGAA.

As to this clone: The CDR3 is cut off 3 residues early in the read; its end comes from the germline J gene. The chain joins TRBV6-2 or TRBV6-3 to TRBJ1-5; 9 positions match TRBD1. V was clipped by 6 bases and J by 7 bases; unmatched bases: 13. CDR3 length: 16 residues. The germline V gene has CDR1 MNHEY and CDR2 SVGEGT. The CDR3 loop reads CASRDLDRGASQPQHF. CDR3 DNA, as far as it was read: TGTGCCAGCAGGGATCTGGACAGGGGAGCCTCCCAGCCC.

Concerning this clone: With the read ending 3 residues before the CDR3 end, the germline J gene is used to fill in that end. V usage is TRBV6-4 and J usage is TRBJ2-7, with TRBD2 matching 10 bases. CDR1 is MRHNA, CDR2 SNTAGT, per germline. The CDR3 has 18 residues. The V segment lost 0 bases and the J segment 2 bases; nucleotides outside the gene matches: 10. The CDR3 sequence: CASSDSRLAGPLTYEQYF. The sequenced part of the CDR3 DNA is TGTGCCAGCAGTGACTCAAGACTAGCGGGCCCGCTTACCTACGAG.

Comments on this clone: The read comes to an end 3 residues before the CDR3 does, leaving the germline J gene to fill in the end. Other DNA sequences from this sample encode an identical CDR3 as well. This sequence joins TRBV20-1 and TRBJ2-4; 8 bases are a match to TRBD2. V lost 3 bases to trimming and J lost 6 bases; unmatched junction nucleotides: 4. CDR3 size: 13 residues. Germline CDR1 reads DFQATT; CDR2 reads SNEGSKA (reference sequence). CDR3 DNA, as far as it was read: TGCAGTGCTAGGCGGCTAGCGGGAAACATT. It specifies CSARRLAGNI. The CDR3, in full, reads CSARRLAGNIQYF.

The CDR3 protein is CSARSGRSPNEQFF. The CDR3 bases that were read are TGCAGTGCTAGGAGCGGGAGGTCTCCTAATGAG. The V gene is TRBV20-1, the J gene TRBJ2-1; 9 nucleotides match TRBD2. The read finishes 3 residues shy of the CDR3 end, and the germline J gene is used to complete it. The CDR3 runs 14 residues. Per germline, CDR1 DFQATT and CDR2 SNEGSKA (reference sequence). V shed 3 bases and J 7 bases; nucleotides not matched to a gene: 7.

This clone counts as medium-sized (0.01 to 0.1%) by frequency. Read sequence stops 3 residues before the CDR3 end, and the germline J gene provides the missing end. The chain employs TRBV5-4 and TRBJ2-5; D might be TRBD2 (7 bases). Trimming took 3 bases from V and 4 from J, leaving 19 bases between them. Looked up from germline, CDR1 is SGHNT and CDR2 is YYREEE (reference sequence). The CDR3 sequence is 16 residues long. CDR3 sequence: CASSSQGRGMGETQYF. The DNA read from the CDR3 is TGTGCCAGCAGCTCTCAGGGGCGGGGGATGGGAGAGACC. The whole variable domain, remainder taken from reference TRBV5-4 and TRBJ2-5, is ETGVTQSPTHLIKTRGQQVTLRCSSQSGHNTVSWYQQALGQGPQFIFQYYREEENGRGNFPPRFSGLQFPNYSSELNVNALELDDSALYLCASSSQGRGMGETQYFGPGTRLLVL.

The CDR3 bases that were read are TGCGCCAGCAGCCAAAGAACCGGGACAGGGGTGGAAAATGAG. Translating it yields CASSQRTGTGVENE. The whole CDR3 protein is CASSQRTGTGVENEQFF. The V call is TRBV5-1, the J call TRBJ2-1; 10 nucleotides align to TRBD1. The read falls 3 residues short of the CDR3 end, and the missing part is taken from the germline J gene. Looked up from germline, CDR1 is SGHRS and CDR2 is YFSETQ. There are 17 residues in the CDR3. Unmatched junction bases numbered 14, after V lost 4 bases and J lost 7 bases.

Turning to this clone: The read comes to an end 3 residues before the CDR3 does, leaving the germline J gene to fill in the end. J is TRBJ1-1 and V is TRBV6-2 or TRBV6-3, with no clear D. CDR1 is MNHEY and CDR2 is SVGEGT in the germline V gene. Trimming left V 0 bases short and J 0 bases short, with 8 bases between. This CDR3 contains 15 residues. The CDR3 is CASSYSGTVNTEAFF. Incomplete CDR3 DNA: TGTGCCAGCAGTTACTCTGGCACCGTGAACACTGAA.

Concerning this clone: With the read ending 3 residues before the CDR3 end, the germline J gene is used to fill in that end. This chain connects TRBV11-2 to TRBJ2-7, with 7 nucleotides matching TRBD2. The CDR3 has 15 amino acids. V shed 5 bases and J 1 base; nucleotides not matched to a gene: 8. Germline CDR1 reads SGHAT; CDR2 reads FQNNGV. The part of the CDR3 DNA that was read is TGTGCCAGCAGCCCAGAGGCTAGCGGATCCTACGAG. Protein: CASSPEASGSYE. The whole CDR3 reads CASSPEASGSYEQYF.

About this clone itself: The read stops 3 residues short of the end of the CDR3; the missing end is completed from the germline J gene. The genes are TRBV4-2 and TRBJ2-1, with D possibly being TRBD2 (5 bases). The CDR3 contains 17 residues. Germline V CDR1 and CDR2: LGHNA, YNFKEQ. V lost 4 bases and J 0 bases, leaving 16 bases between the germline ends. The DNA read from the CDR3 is TGTGCCAGCAGCCCTCGTCTGACTACCCCCTCCTACAATGAG. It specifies CASSPRLTTPSYNE. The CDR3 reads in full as CASSPRLTTPSYNEQFF.

The CDR3 spells CASSPPVAGVLGTDTQYF. Incomplete CDR3 DNA: TGTGCCAGCAGCCCCCCGGTAGCGGGAGTTTTGGGCACAGATACG. V is TRBV4-2 and J is TRBJ2-3; 9 bases line up with TRBD2. The read ends 3 residues before the CDR3 terminus; that terminus is restored from the germline J gene. Trimming cost V 4 bases and J 1 base; bases outside gene matches: 12. Germline-derived CDR1 and CDR2 are LGHNA and YNFKEQ. The CDR3 spans 18 residues.

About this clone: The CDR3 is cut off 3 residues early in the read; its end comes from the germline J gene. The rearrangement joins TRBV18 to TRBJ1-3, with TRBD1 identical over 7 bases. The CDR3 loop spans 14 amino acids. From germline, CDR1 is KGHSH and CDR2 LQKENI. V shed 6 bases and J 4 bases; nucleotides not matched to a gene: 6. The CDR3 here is CASSLDRVGNTIYF. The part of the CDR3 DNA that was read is TGTGCCAGCTCCCTAGACAGGGTCGGAAACACC.

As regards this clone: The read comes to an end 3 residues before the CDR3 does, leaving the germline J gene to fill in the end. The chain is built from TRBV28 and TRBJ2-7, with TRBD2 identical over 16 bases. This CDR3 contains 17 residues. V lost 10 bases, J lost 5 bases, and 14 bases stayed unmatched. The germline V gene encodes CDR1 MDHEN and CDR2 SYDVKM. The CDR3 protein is CATSTGTSGRAPHEQYF. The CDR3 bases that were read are TGTGCCACTTCTACCGGGACTAGCGGGAGGGCACCTCACGAG.